The clone carrying this TCR beta chain was picked up a small number of times. In TCRdb, the 5' RACE reads were re-called with MiXCR into one record per CDR3 protein. The profile shows some 54,000 distinct CDR3 sequences, roughly a sixth of them singletons. V lost 8 bases and J lost 6; bases outside the gene matches: 13. The CDR3 loop spans 15 amino acids. Germline V gene sequence: CDR1 MNHNY, CDR2 SVGAGI (reference sequence). The clonotype was recovered from a female donor with breast cancer. Sequencing was done on a sample of naive CD4+ T cells sorted from blood. Subset: naive CD4+ T cells, CD4+CD45RA+CD25-. The chain employs TRBV6-6 and TRBJ1-5, with 7 bases aligning to TRBD1. In DNA form, the CDR3 reads TGTGCCAGCGAGACAGGGAGATTATCTTCTCAGCCCCAGCATTTT. It translates to CASETGRLSSQPQHF.